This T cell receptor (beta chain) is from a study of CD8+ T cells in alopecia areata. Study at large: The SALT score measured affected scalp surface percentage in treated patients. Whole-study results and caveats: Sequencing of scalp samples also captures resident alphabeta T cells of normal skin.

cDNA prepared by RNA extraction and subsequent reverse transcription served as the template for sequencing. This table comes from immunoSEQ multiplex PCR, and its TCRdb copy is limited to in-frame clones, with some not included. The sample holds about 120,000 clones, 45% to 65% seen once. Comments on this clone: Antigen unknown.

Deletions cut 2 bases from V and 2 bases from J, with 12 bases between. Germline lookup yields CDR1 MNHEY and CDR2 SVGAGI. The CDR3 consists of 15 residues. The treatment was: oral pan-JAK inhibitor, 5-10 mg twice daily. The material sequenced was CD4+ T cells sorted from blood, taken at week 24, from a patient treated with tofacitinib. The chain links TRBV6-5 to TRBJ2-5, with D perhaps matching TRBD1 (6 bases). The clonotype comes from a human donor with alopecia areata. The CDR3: CASSYGQTTQETQYF. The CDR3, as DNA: TGTGCCAGCAGTTACGGACAGACAACTCAAGAGACCCAGTACTTC.